This section outlines one TCR beta chain sequence together with its context. Antigen unknown. The data were obtained in a study of T-cell reconstitution after alpha-beta-depleted transplantation in children. Findings and caveats of the study: The origin of high day-60 TCRbeta diversity in some patients lay in surviving recipient T cells and thymic progenitors. About two months after transplant, alpha-beta T cells reportedly came from several hundred expanded graft clones. Newly produced T cells mostly provided counts and TCRbeta diversity after one year, as hyperexpanded clones declined.

Unique molecular identifiers were incorporated into the prepared TCRbeta library. TCRdb processed the PCR reads anew with MiXCR; each CDR3 protein has one entry. The sample consists of hundreds of thousands of distinct CDR3 sequences, around 15% of them appearing once. Sequencing was performed on PBMCs, mostly from graft donor cells, taken 360 days after TCRalphabeta/CD19-depleted stem cell transplant. The receptor's source is a male patient between 5 and 17 years old who had a stem cell transplant for acute lymphoblastic leukemia, so the T cells may come from the graft donor.

The CDR3 is CSVEPSGFLTDTQYF. Written as DNA, the CDR3 is TGCAGCGTTGAGCCTAGCGGATTCCTCACAGATACGCAGTATTTT. This chain joins TRBV29-1 and TRBJ2-3, with TRBD2 identical over 7 bases. The CDR3 runs to 15 residues. V shed 3 bases and J 2 bases; nucleotides not matched to a gene: 8. Germline V gene sequence: CDR1 SQVTM, CDR2 ANQGSEA.